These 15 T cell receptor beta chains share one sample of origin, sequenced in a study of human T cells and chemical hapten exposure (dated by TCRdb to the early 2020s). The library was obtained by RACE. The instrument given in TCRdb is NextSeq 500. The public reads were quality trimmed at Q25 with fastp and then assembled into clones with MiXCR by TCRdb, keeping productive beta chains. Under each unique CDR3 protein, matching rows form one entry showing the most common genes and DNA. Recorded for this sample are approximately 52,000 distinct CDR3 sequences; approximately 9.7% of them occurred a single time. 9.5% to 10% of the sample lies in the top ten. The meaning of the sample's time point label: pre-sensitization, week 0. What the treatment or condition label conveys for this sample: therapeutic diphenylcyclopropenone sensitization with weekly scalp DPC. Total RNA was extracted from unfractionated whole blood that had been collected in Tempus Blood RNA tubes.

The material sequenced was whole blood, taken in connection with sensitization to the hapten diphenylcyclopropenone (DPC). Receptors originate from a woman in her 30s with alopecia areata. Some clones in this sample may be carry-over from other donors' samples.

This CDR3 reads CSAPPANEAFF. CDR3 bases: TGCAGTGCACCGCCGGCGAATGAAGCTTTCTTT. V is TRBV20-1 and J is TRBJ1-1; no definite D call. The length of the CDR3 is 11 residues. The ends were cut back, 6 bases at V and 7 bases at J, with 12 bases in the middle. The germline gives CDR1 DFQATT, CDR2 SNEGSKA (reference sequence).

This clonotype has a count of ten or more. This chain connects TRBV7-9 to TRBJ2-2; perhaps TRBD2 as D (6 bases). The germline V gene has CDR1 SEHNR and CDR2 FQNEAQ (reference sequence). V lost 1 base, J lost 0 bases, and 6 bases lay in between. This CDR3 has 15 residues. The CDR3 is CASSLGLANTGELFF. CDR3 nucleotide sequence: TGTGCCAGCAGCTTAGGACTAGCGAACACCGGGGAGCTGTTTTTT.

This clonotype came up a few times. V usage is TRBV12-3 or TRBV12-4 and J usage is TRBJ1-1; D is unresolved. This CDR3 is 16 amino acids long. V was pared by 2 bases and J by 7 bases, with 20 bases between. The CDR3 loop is CASSLRMGDGRGEAFF. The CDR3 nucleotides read TGTGCCAGCAGTTTAAGAATGGGAGACGGGCGGGGTGAAGCTTTCTTT.

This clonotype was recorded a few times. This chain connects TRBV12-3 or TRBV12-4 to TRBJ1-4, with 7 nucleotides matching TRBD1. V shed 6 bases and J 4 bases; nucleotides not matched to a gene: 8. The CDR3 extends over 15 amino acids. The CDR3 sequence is CASRWGQSHNEKLFF. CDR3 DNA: TGTGCCAGCAGGTGGGGACAGTCCCATAATGAAAAACTGTTTTTT.

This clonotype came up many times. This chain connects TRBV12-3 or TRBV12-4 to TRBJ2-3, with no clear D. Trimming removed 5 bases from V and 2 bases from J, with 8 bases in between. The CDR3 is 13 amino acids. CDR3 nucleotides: TGTGCCAGCAGTCCGCCCATCACAGATACGCAGTATTTT. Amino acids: CASSPPITDTQYF.

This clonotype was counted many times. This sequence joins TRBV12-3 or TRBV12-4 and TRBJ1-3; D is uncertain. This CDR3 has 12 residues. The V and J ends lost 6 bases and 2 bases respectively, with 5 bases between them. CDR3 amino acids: CASRNPGNTIYF. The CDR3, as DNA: TGTGCCAGCAGGAATCCTGGAAACACCATATATTTT.

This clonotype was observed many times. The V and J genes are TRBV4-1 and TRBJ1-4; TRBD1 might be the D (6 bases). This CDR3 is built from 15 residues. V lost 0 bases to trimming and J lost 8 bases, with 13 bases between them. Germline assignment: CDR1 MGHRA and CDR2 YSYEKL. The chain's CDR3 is CASSQEGRGGEKLFF. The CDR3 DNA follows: TGCGCCAGCAGCCAAGAAGGACGAGGGGGGGAAAAACTGTTTTTT.

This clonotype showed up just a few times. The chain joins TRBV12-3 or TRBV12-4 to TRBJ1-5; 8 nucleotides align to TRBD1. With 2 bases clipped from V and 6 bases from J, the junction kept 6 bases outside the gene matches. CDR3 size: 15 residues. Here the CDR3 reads CASSLLRGQIQPQHF. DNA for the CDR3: TGTGCCAGCAGTTTACTCAGGGGGCAAATTCAGCCCCAGCATTTT.

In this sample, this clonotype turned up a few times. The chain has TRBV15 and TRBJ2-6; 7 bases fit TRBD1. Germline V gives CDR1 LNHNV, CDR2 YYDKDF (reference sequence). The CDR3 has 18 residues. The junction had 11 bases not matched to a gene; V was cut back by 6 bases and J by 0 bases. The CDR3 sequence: CATSSVGQALSGANVLTF. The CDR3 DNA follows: TGTGCCACCAGTAGTGTAGGACAGGCCCTCTCTGGGGCCAACGTCCTGACTTTC. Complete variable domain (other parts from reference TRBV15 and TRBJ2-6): DAMVIQNPRYQVTQFGKPVTLSCSQTLNHNVMYWYQQKSSQAPKLLFHYYDKDFNNEADTPDNFQSRRPNTSFCFLDIRSPGLGDTAMYLCATSSVGQALSGANVLTFGAGSRLTVL.

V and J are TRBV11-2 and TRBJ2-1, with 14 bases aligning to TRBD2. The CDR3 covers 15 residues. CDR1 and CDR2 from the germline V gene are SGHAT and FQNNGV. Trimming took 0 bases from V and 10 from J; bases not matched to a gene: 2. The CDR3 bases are TGTGCCAGCAGCTTAGATCGGACTAGCGGGGGGGAGCAGTTCTTC. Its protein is CASSLDRTSGGEQFF.

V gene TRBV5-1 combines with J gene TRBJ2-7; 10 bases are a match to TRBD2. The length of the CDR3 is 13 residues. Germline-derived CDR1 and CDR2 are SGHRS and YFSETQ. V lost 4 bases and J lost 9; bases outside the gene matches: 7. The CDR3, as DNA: TGCGCCAGCAGCCCCCGGACTAGCGGTGTGCAGTACTTC. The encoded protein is CASSPRTSGVQYF.

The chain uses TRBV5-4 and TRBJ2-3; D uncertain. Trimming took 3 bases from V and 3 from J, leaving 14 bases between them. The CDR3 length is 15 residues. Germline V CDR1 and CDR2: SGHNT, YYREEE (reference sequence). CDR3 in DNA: TGTGCCAGCAGCTACCGACTTACAGAAACAGATACGCAGTATTTT. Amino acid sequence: CASSYRLTETDTQYF.

The CDR3 coding sequence is TGTGCCAGCAGCTTAGGGACAGCGCGCACAGATACGCAGTATTTT. This sequence encodes CASSLGTARTDTQYF. V is TRBV7-2 and J is TRBJ2-3; possible D gene TRBD1, 6 bases. Looked up from germline, CDR1 is SGHTA and CDR2 is FQGNSA. Trimming took 1 base from V and 1 from J, leaving 9 bases between them. The CDR3 totals 15 residues.

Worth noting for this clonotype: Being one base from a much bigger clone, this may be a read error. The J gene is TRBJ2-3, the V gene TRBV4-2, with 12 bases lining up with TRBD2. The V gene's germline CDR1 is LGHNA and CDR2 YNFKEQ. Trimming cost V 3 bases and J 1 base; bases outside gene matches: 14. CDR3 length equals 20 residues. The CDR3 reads CASSHEELAGGKGGTDTQYF. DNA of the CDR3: TGTGCCAGCAGCCACGAGGAACTAGCGGGGGGTAAAGGGGGCACAGATACGCAGTATTTT.

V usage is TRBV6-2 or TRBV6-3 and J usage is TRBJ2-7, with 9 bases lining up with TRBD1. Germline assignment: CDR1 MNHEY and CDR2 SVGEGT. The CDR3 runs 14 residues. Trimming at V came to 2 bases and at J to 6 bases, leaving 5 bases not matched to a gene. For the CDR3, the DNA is TGTGCCAGCAGTTACACCGGGACAGGGTCCGAGCAGTACTTC. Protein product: CASSYTGTGSEQYF.